The clone carrying this T cell receptor (beta chain) was observed a single time. A much larger clone differs by one base, so this may be a read error. This sample is drawn from a study of regulatory T cells in long-lasting Graves disease. Study context: Duration of antithyroid drug therapy among newly diagnosed Graves' patients was under 3 months.

Time point given: newly diagnosed GD, antithyroid drugs for less than 3 months. With RNA extracted from PBMCs as input, the TCR library was made. Construction of the TCR beta libraries employed iRepertoire HTBI primers in conjunction with Arm-PCR of CDR3 regions. From the multiplex PCR reads, TCRdb called clonotypes with MiXCR, one entry per CDR3 protein. The sample contains about 430,000 distinct CDR3 sequences, about 15% of which appear only once. Germline V gives CDR1 SGHRS, CDR2 YFSETQ. Between the trimmed V and J ends, which lost 0 bases and 5 bases, there was a span of 11 bases. The CDR3 runs to 14 residues. The sample was also reused in another study, on T cells in Graves' hyperthyroidism and ophthalmopathy. That source reports: The model forecast ophthalmopathy, anticipating it by a median around 6.4 months before onset.

Material: peripheral blood mononuclear cells (PBMCs), obtained at new diagnosis, from a patient treated with antithyroid drugs. This receptor was taken from a woman between 40 and 55 years old with Graves disease. This sequence joins TRBV5-1 and TRBJ2-5; TRBD2 might be the D (6 bases). CDR3 coding DNA: TGCGCCAGCAGCTTGGGCGGGGCGGAGGAGACCCAGTACTTC. This encodes CASSLGGAEETQYF.